The sample holds a few counts of the clone carrying this TCR beta chain. Its antigen is undetermined. The second PCR ran roughly 7 to 11 cycles with a sample-barcoded 5' primer and J-beta primers. In TCRdb, the 5' RACE reads were re-called with MiXCR into one record per CDR3 protein. This sample has roughly 1,100,000 distinct CDR3 sequences, with roughly a quarter found just once. The sample is drawn from a study of blood T cells in healthy people across ages. Study-level results: Significant beta diversity loss was already apparent by age approximately 38, declining roughly linearly. A strong correlation was found between TCR beta diversity and the percentage of naive T cells.

This CDR3 has 15 amino acids. In germline, CDR1 is SEHNR, CDR2 FQNEAQ (reference sequence). The data also belong to a second study, concerning T cells of mothers and their children. That study adds: Using the M1S primer, the second PCR added sample barcodes along with 2-4 random nucleotides.

This chain links TRBV7-9 with TRBJ2-5; 10 nucleotides align to TRBD2. TRBJ2-7 matches the DNA end more closely, so the J call is doubtful. The specimen sequenced was blood. The TCR originated in a girl aged 2 to 10 in good health. The CDR3 loop is CASSWGASGSYEQYF. The CDR3 coding sequence is TGTGCCAGCAGCTGGGGTGCTAGCGGGAGTTACGAGCAGTACTTC.